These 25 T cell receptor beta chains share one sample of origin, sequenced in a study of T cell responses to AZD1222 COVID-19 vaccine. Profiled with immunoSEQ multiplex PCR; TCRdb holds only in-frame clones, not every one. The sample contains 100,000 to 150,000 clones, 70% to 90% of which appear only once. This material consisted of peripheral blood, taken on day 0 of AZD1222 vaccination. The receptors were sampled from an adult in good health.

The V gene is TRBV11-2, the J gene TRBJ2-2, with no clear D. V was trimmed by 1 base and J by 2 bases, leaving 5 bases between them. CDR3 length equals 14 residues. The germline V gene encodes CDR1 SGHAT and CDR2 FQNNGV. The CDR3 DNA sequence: TGTGCCAGCAGCTTAGTCTCAAACACCGGGGAGCTGTTTTTT. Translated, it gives CASSLVSNTGELFF.

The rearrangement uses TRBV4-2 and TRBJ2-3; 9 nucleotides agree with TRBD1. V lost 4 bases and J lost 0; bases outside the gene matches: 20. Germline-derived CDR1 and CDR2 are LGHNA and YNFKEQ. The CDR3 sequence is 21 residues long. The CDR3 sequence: CASSPGPTGNLQGASTDTQYF. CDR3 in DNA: TGTGCCAGCAGCCCGGGGCCCACGGGTAACCTACAGGGGGCAAGCACAGATACGCAGTATTTT.

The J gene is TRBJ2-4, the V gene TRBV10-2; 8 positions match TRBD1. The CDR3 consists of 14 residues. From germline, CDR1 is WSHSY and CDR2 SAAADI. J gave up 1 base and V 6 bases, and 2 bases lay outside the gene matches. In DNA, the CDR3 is TGCGCCAGCAGCAGACAGGGGGCCAAAAACATTCAGTACTTC. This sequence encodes CASSRQGAKNIQYF.

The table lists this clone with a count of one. CDR3 region: CASSLGQGENQPQHF. For the CDR3, the DNA is TGTGCCAGCAGTCTAGGACAGGGAGAGAATCAGCCCCAGCATTTT. This rearrangement joins TRBV28 to TRBJ1-5, with TRBD1 identical over 8 bases. The CDR3 is made up of 15 amino acids. Trimming removed 5 bases from V and 4 bases from J; junction bases left unmatched: 7. Per germline, CDR1 MDHEN and CDR2 SYDVKM.

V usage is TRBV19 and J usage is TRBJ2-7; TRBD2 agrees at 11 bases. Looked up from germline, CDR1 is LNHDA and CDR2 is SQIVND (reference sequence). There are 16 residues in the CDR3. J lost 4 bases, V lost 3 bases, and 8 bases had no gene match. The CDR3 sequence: CASSIASGRPKYEQYF. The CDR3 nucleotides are TGTGCCAGTAGTATCGCTAGCGGGAGGCCGAAGTACGAGCAGTACTTC.

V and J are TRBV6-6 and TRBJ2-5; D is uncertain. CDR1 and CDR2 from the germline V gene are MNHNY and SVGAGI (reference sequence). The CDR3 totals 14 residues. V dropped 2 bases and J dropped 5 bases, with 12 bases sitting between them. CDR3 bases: TGTGCCAGCAGTTACCCCCAGGTCCCGGAGACCCAGTACTTC. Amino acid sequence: CASSYPQVPETQYF.

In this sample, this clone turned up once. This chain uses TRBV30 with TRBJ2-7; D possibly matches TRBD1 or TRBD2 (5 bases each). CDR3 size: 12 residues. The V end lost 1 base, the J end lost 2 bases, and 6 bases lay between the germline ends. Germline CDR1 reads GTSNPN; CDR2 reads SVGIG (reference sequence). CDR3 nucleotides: TGTGCCTGGAGTGGGGGACCCTACGAGCAGTACTTC. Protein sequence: CAWSGGPYEQYF.

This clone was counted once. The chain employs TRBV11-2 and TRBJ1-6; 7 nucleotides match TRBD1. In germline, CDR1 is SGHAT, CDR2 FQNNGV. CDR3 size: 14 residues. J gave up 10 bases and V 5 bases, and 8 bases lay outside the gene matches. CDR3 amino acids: CASSRQGTNSPLHF. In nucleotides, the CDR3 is TGTGCCAGCAGCCGACAGGGTACGAACTCACCCCTCCACTTT.

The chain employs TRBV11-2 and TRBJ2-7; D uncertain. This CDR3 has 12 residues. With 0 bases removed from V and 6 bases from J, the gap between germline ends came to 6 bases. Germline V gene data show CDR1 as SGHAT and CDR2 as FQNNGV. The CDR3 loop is CASSLDGSEQYF. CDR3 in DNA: TGTGCCAGCAGCTTAGATGGGTCCGAGCAGTACTTC.

This CDR3 reads CASSPGTGGDGANVLTF. The CDR3 DNA reads as TGTGCCAGCAGTCCCGGGACAGGAGGGGACGGGGCCAACGTCCTGACTTTC. The V and J genes are TRBV28 and TRBJ2-6, with 8 bases lining up with TRBD1. The CDR3 contains 17 residues. Trimming at V came to 5 bases and at J to 4 bases, leaving 10 bases not matched to a gene. Germline V CDR1 and CDR2: MDHEN, SYDVKM.

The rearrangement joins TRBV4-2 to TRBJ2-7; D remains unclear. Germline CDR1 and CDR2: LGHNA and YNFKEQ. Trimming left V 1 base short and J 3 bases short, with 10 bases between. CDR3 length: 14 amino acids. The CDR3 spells CASSQVGRIYEQYF. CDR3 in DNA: TGTGCCAGCAGCCAAGTTGGCAGGATCTACGAGCAGTACTTC.

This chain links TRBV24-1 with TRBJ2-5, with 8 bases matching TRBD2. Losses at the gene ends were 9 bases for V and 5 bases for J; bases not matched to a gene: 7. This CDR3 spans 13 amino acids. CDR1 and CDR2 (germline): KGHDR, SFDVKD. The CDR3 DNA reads TGTGCCACCTGTAGCGGGAACTGCGAGACCCAGTACTTC. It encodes CATCSGNCETQYF.

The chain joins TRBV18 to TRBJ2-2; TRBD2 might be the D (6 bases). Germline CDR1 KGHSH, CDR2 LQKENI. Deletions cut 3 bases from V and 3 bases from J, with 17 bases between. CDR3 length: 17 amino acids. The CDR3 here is CASSPTGSQYYTGELFF. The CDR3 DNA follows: TGTGCCAGCTCACCGACCGGGAGCCAATATTACACCGGGGAGCTGTTTTTT.

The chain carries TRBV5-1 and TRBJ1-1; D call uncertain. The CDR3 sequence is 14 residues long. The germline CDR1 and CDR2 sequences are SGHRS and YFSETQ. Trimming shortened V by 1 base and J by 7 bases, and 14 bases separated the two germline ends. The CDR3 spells CASSLFLGSDEAFF. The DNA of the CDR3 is TGCGCCAGCAGCTTGTTCCTGGGGTCGGATGAAGCTTTCTTT.

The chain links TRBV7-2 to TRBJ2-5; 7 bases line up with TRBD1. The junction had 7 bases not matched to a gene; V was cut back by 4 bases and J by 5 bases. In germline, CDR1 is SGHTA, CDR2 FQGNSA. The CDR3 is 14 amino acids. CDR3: CASSSMTGYETQYF. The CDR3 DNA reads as TGTGCCAGCAGCTCGATGACAGGGTATGAGACCCAGTACTTC.

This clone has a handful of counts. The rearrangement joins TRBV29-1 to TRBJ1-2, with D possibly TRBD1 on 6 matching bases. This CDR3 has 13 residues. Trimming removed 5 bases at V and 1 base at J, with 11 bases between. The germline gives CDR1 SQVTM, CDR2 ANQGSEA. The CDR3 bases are TGCAGCGTTAAACAGGGCGGTAACTATGGCTACACCTTC. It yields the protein CSVKQGGNYGYTF.

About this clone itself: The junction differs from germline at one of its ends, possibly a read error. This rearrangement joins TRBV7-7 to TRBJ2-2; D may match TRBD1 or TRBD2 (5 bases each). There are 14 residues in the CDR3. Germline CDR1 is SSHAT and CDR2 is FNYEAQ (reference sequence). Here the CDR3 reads CASSLGDQAGELFF. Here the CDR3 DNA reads TGTGCTAGCAGCTTGGGGGACCAGGCCGGGGAGCTGTTTTTT. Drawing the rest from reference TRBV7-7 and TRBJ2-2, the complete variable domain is GAGVSQSPRYKVTKRGQDVTLRCDPISSHATLYWYQQALGQGPEFLTYFNYEAQPDKSGLPSDRFSAERPEGSISTLTIQRTEQRDSAMYRCASSLGDQAGELFFGEGSRLTVL.

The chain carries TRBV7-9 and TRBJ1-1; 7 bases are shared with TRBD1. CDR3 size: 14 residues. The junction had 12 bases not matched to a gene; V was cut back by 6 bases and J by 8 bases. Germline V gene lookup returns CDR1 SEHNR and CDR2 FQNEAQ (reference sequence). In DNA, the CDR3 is TGTGCCAGCAGGTCGCCGGGACAGTCGGAAGAAGCTTTCTTT. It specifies CASRSPGQSEEAFF.

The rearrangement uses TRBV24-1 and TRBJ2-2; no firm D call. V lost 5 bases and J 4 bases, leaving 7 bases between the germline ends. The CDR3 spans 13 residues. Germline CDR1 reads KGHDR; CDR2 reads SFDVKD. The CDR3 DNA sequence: TGTGCCACCAGTGGAATTCGCACCGGGGAGCTGTTTTTT. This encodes CATSGIRTGELFF.

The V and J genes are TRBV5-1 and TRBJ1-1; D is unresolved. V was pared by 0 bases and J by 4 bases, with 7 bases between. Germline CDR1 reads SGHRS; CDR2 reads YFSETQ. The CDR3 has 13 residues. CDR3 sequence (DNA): TGCGCCAGCAGCTTGGCCGGATTCACTGAAGCTTTCTTT. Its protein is CASSLAGFTEAFF. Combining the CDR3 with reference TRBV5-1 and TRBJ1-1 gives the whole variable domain KAGVTQTPRYLIKTRGQQVTLSCSPISGHRSVSWYQQTPGQGLQFLFEYFSETQRNKGNFPGRFSGRQFSNSRSEMNVSTLELGDSALYLCASSLAGFTEAFFGQGTRLTVV.

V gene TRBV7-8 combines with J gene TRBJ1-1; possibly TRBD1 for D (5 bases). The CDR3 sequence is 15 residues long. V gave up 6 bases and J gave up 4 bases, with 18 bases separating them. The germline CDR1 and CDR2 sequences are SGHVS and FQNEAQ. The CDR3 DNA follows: TGTGCCAGCAGACCCCCCGGAGGGGCCCCCACTGAAGCTTTCTTT. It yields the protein CASRPPGGAPTEAFF.

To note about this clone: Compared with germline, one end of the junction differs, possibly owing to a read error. CDR3 loop: CASSSATDSSYNSPLHF. CDR3 bases: TGTGCTAGCAGCTCAGCCACGGACAGCTCCTATAATTCACCCCTCCACTTT. This sequence joins TRBV7-7 and TRBJ1-6, with a weak D call TRBD1 (6 bases). Germline loops: CDR1 SSHAT, CDR2 FNYEAQ (reference sequence). The CDR3 length is 17 residues.

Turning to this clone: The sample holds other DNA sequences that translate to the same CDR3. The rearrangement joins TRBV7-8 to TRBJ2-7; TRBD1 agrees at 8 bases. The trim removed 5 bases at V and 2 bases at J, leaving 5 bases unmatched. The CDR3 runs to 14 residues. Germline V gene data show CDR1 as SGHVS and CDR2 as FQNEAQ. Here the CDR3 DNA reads TGTGCCAGCAGCCGAGGGACAGGACCCTACGAGCAGTACTTC. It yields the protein CASSRGTGPYEQYF.

The CDR3 loop reads CASSYTAGASYGYTF. The CDR3 nucleotides read TGTGCCAGCAGTTACACAGCGGGAGCGAGTTATGGCTACACCTTC. The chain joins TRBV6-5 to TRBJ1-2, with D unresolved. With 2 bases removed from V and 5 bases from J, the gap between germline ends came to 15 bases. Germline V gives CDR1 MNHEY, CDR2 SVGAGI. The CDR3 runs 15 residues.

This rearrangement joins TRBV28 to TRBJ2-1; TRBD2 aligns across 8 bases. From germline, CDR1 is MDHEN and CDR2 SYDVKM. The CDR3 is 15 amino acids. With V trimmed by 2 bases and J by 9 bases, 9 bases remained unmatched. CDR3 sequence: CASSLVGTSRGEQFF. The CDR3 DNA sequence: TGTGCCAGCAGTTTAGTCGGGACTAGTAGGGGTGAGCAGTTCTTC.